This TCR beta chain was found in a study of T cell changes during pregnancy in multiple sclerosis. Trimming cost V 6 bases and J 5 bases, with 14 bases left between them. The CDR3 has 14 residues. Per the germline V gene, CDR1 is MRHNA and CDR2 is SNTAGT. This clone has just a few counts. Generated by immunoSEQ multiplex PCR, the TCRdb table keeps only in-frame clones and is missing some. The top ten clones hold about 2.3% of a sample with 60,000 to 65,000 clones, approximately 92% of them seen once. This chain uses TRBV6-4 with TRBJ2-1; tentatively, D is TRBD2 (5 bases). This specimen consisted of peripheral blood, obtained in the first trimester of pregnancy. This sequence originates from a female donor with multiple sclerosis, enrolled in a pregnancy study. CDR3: CASSQEDGHNEQFF. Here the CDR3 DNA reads TGTGCCAGCAGCCAGGAGGACGGACACAATGAGCAGTTCTTC.